A selection of T cell receptor beta chains follows, all from one sample in a study of radiation and T cells in renal cell carcinoma. The protocol was immunoSEQ multiplex PCR, while the TCRdb copy is restricted to in-frame clones and leaves out a portion. The sample has 120,000 or so clones, over 75% seen once. The sequences come from blood, collected from a patient whose treatment included radiotherapy and nephrectomy. The receptor source for this set is a woman aged 60-75 years with renal cell carcinoma. Both conserved end residues are part of each CDR3. A D gene is named only where the DNA matches it firmly. The listing skips clone size in some rows; elsewhere it reads once, few, many or a size class.

size: -
V: TRBV9
J: TRBJ2-3
D: -
DNA: TGTGCCAGCAGCGTTCGACAAGACCGCACAGATACGCAGTATTTT
CDR3: CASSVRQDRTDTQYF

size: -
V: TRBV23-1
J: TRBJ2-2
D: -
DNA: TGCGCCAGCAGACCCGGGCTAGTGGGAGTCAACACCGGGGAGCTGTTTTTT
CDR3: CASRPGLVGVNTGELFF

size: -
V: TRBV7-9
J: TRBJ1-3
D: -
DNA: TGTGCCAGCAAACCCGGGACGTGGGGAAACACCATATATTTT
CDR3: CASKPGTWGNTIYF

size: few
V: TRBV7-9
J: TRBJ2-7
D: -
DNA: TGTGCCAGCTCGGAGTCTGGTACCTACGAGCAGTACTTC
CDR3: CASSESGTYEQYF

size: -
V: TRBV4-1
J: TRBJ1-3
D: -
DNA: TGCGCCAGCAGAGACAGTAACCGGGAAAACACCATATATTTT
CDR3: CASRDSNRENTIYF

size: -
V: TRBV27
J: TRBJ2-7
D: -
DNA: TGTGCCAGCAGTTTCCGGCAGGGTAGCAACGAGCAGTACTTC
CDR3: CASSFRQGSNEQYF

size: few
V: TRBV5-1
J: TRBJ1-5
D: TRBD1
DNA: TGCGCCAGCAGCCTCACAGGGGGCGATCAGCCCCAGCATTTT
CDR3: CASSLTGGDQPQHF

size: -
V: TRBV11-3
J: TRBJ1-6
D: -
DNA: TGTGCCAGCAGCGAAGAGGTGTCTTCACCCCTCCACTTT
CDR3: CASSEEVSSPLHF

size: -
V: TRBV19
J: TRBJ1-6
D: -
DNA: TGTGCCAGTAGTATTGAGGACAGACGGACTTCACCCCTCCACTTT
CDR3: CASSIEDRRTSPLHF

size: -
V: TRBV19
J: TRBJ2-7
D: -
DNA: TGTGCCAGTAGTGTCCTCCCCCGGCAGGGTGGGAACTACGAGCAGTACTTC
CDR3: CASSVLPRQGGNYEQYF

size: -
V: TRBV5-5
J: TRBJ1-1
D: TRBD1
DNA: TGTGCCAGCAGTTCGGACAGGGCGACTGAAGCTTTCTTT
CDR3: CASSSDRATEAFF

size: -
V: TRBV7-2
J: TRBJ1-2
D: -
DNA: TGTGCCAGCAGCCCTCTTGCAGGGCCCTATGGCTACACCTTC
CDR3: CASSPLAGPYGYTF

size: -
V: TRBV5-4
J: TRBJ2-7
D: TRBD2
DNA: TGTGCCAGCAGCTTTGGTCTAGCGGGAGATAGGTCCTACGAGCAGTACTTC
CDR3: CASSFGLAGDRSYEQYF

size: -
V: TRBV20-1
J: TRBJ2-3
D: -
DNA: TGCAGTACTGGGAGGACAGATACGCAGTATTTT
CDR3: CSTGRTDTQYF

size: few
V: TRBV7-9
J: TRBJ1-1
D: -
DNA: TGTGCCAGCAGCCCCGGACAGTTGAACACTGAAGCTTTCTTT
CDR3: CASSPGQLNTEAFF

size: once
V: TRBV5-4
J: TRBJ1-2
D: TRBD1
DNA: TGTGCCAGCAGCCCAGGGACAGGGGGGAGCTATGGCTACACCTTC
CDR3: CASSPGTGGSYGYTF

size: -
V: TRBV9
J: TRBJ2-5
D: -
DNA: TGTGCCAGCAGCGTAGGGGCGGGGGACAAAGAGACCCAGTACTTC
CDR3: CASSVGAGDKETQYF

size: few
V: TRBV9
J: TRBJ1-1
D: -
DNA: TGTGCCAGCAGCGTAGTAAGGGAGGACACTGAAGCTTTCTTT
CDR3: CASSVVREDTEAFF

size: -
V: TRBV7-2
J: TRBJ2-7
D: TRBD1
DNA: TGTGCCAGCAGCTTGGTGGACAGGGGGTACGAGCAGTACTTC
CDR3: CASSLVDRGYEQYF

size: -
V: TRBV19
J: TRBJ1-5
D: TRBD1
DNA: TGTGCCAGTAGATTGTTCCCGGGACAGACTTATCAGCCCCAGCATTTT
CDR3: CASRLFPGQTYQPQHF

size: -
V: TRBV4-1
J: TRBJ1-2
D: TRBD1
DNA: TGCGCCAGCAGCCCTGGCCAGGGGGCTGGCTATGGCTACACCTTC
CDR3: CASSPGQGAGYGYTF

size: -
V: TRBV27
J: TRBJ2-2
D: -
DNA: TGTGCCAGCAGTCTCAGGCCCGGGGAGCTGTTTTTT
CDR3: CASSLRPGELFF

size: few
V: TRBV6-5
J: TRBJ1-5
D: TRBD1
DNA: TGTGCCAGCATTACCCGGGACAGGGGGAATCAGCCCCAGCATTTT
CDR3: CASITRDRGNQPQHF

size: few
V: TRBV18
J: TRBJ1-4
D: -
DNA: TGTGCCAGCTCACTCGGAGGAGGTAGGGACCTGTTTTTT
CDR3: CASSLGGGRDLFF

size: -
V: TRBV4-1
J: TRBJ2-6
D: -
DNA: TGCGCCAGCAGCCCAGGCAACGTCCTGACTTTC
CDR3: CASSPGNVLTF

size: -
V: TRBV5-4
J: TRBJ2-2
D: TRBD2
DNA: TGTGCCAGCAGCTTAGGGACTAGCGGGATAACCGGGGAGCTGTTTTTT
CDR3: CASSLGTSGITGELFF

size: -
V: TRBV7-2
J: TRBJ2-1
D: -
DNA: TGTGCCAGCAGCTTAGCGATAGGGCCATCCTACAATGAGCAGTTCTTC
CDR3: CASSLAIGPSYNEQFF

size: -
V: TRBV6-5
J: TRBJ1-2
D: -
DNA: TGTGCCAGCAGTCGTTTTCAGGGAAACTATGGCTACACCTTC
CDR3: CASSRFQGNYGYTF

size: -
V: TRBV4-3
J: TRBJ1-1
D: -
DNA: TGCGCCAGCAGCCAAGATTGGGAGGGTGAAGCTTTCTTT
CDR3: CASSQDWEGEAFF

size: -
V: TRBV28
J: TRBJ2-5
D: -
DNA: TGTGCCAGCAGTTTAAATGCTGGAGAGACCCAGTACTTC
CDR3: CASSLNAGETQYF

size: few
V: TRBV15
J: TRBJ2-2
D: -
DNA: TGTGCCACCAAGGACCCCTCCAAGACCGGGGAGCTGTTTTTT
CDR3: CATKDPSKTGELFF

size: -
V: TRBV18
J: TRBJ2-5
D: -
DNA: TGTGCCAGCTCACCATCAGGGAATGGAGAGACCCAGTACTTC
CDR3: CASSPSGNGETQYF

size: once
V: TRBV6-5
J: TRBJ1-5
D: TRBD1
DNA: TGTGCCAGCAGCTATGGACAGGCCTACAATCAGCCCCAGCATTTT
CDR3: CASSYGQAYNQPQHF

size: -
V: TRBV5-4
J: TRBJ1-2
D: -
DNA: TGTGCCAGCAGCTTAGACTCGAGGGGCTACACCTTC
CDR3: CASSLDSRGYTF

size: once
V: TRBV28
J: TRBJ1-5
D: -
DNA: TGTGCCAGCAGAACTGGGCCGAATCAGCCCCAGCATTTT
CDR3: CASRTGPNQPQHF

size: few
V: TRBV27
J: TRBJ2-7
D: TRBD1
DNA: TGTGCCAGCAGTACCGGACAGGGAGCCTACGAGCAGTACTTC
CDR3: CASSTGQGAYEQYF

size: -
V: TRBV5-4
J: TRBJ2-7
D: -
DNA: TGTGCCAGCAGCTTGTCTGGCAGCTCCTACGAGCAGTACTTC
CDR3: CASSLSGSSYEQYF

size: -
V: TRBV5-8
J: TRBJ2-5
D: TRBD1
DNA: TGTGCCAGCAGCTTGGCGGTTTCAGGGGGTAGAGGAGAGACCCAGTACTTC
CDR3: CASSLAVSGGRGETQYF

size: -
V: TRBV19
J: TRBJ1-5
D: TRBD1
DNA: TGTGCCAGCGCTACAGGGGGCGCGGTTCAGCCCCAGCATTTT
CDR3: CASATGGAVQPQHF

size: few
V: TRBV11-2
J: TRBJ1-1
D: -
DNA: TGTGCCAGCAGCTTAATGAACACTGAAGCTTTCTTT
CDR3: CASSLMNTEAFF

size: -
V: TRBV19
J: TRBJ2-3
D: -
DNA: TGTGCCAGTAGTATGGGCCAAATTACTCGGACAGATACGCAGTATTTT
CDR3: CASSMGQITRTDTQYF